The 28 T cell receptor beta chains in this list originate from one sample, sequenced in a study of human T cells and chemical hapten exposure. The time point denotes: patch test 1, 2 weeks after DPC sensitization. Described treatment: therapeutic diphenylcyclopropenone sensitization with weekly scalp DPC. One entry per CDR3 protein, called by TCRdb with MiXCR from the RACE reads. The table shows around 100,000 distinct CDR3 sequences, with approximately 9.9% occurring only once. This sample comprised whole blood, obtained in connection with sensitization to the hapten diphenylcyclopropenone (DPC). All receptors come from a woman in her 40s with alopecia areata. Some clones in this sample may be carry-over from other donors' samples.

This clonotype has just a few counts. This rearrangement joins TRBV20-1 to TRBJ1-1; 7 nucleotides align to TRBD1. The CDR3 extends over 13 amino acids. The V and J ends lost 6 bases and 3 bases, in that order; junction bases with no gene match: 7. Germline CDR1 and CDR2: DFQATT and SNEGSKA (reference sequence). CDR3 sequence (DNA): TGCAGTGCCGCAACTACAGGGGACACTGAAGCTTTCTTT. It translates to CSAATTGDTEAFF.

This clonotype appeared many times. The chain carries TRBV4-3 and TRBJ2-3; maybe TRBD2 (7 bases). This CDR3 comprises 16 residues. Deletions cut 0 bases from V and 4 bases from J, with 14 bases between. The germline V gene encodes CDR1 LGHNA and CDR2 YSLEER. In DNA form, the CDR3 reads TGCGCCAGCAGCCAAGATCGGGGGGCAGGAGCAGATACGCAGTATTTT. Translated: CASSQDRGAGADTQYF.

The rearrangement joins TRBV7-9 to TRBJ1-6; D is unresolved. The germline CDR1 and CDR2 sequences are SEHNR and FQNEAQ (reference sequence). This CDR3 has 12 residues. Trimming took off 5 bases at V and 7 bases at J, with 6 bases between the two ends. The DNA of the CDR3 is TGTGCCAGCAGCAACGTCAATTCACCCCTCCACTTT. Translating gives CASSNVNSPLHF.

This clonotype showed up just a few times. This chain connects TRBV7-6 to TRBJ1-2; TRBD1 might be the D (5 bases). The CDR3 length is 14 residues. Trimming took off 5 bases at V and 4 bases at J, with 14 bases between the two ends. The germline V gene has CDR1 SGHVS and CDR2 FNYEAQ. The CDR3: CASSPDRGTYGYTF. As DNA, the CDR3 is TGTGCCAGCAGCCCAGACAGAGGGACCTATGGCTACACCTTC.

The table lists this clonotype with a few counts. The chain combines TRBV11-2 with TRBJ2-1, with TRBD2 matching over 9 bases. Looked up from germline, CDR1 is SGHAT and CDR2 is FQNNGV. CDR3 length: 15 residues. V was pared by 9 bases and J by 2 bases, with 8 bases of the junction left unmatched. The CDR3 protein is CASSQAGGTYNEQFF. The DNA of the CDR3 is TGTGCCAGTTCCCAAGCGGGAGGAACCTACAATGAGCAGTTCTTC.

This clonotype was counted ten times or more. The rearrangement uses TRBV4-1 and TRBJ1-1; 9 nucleotides align to TRBD1. Germline trimming cut 1 base from V and 5 bases from J; bases unmatched to any gene: 5. The CDR3 runs 15 residues. Germline V gene sequence: CDR1 MGHRA, CDR2 YSYEKL. CDR3 region: CASSQAYRGRTEAFF. DNA of the CDR3: TGCGCCAGCAGCCAAGCTTACAGGGGGCGGACTGAAGCTTTCTTT.

This clonotype was counted between two and nine times. The chain links TRBV3-1 to TRBJ1-1; 11 bases agree with TRBD1. Germline V gene sequence: CDR1 LGHDT, CDR2 YNNKEL (reference sequence). The CDR3 covers 15 residues. Trimming at V came to 4 bases and at J to 6 bases, leaving 7 bases not matched to a gene. CDR3 sequence: CASSLRTGGLSEAFF. The DNA for the CDR3 is TGTGCCAGCAGCCTTCGGACAGGGGGCCTCTCTGAAGCTTTCTTT.

This clonotype was found a few times. The CDR3: CASSPGLAGPYNEQFF. CDR3 sequence (DNA): TGCGCCAGCAGCCCGGGACTAGCGGGCCCTTACAATGAGCAGTTCTTC. The rearrangement links TRBV4-3 to TRBJ2-1; 12 nucleotides match TRBD2. The length of the CDR3 is 16 residues. Germline CDR1 and CDR2: LGHNA and YSLEER. V lost 4 bases and J lost 4; bases outside the gene matches: 5.

This rearrangement joins TRBV6-2 or TRBV6-3 to TRBJ1-1, with D possibly matching TRBD1 (6 bases). Trimming left V 0 bases short and J 4 bases short, with 18 bases between. This CDR3 has 17 amino acids. The germline CDR1 and CDR2 sequences are MNHEY and SVGEGT. The CDR3 protein is CASSYSQGRDVGTEAFF. Written as DNA, the CDR3 is TGTGCCAGCAGTTACTCGCAGGGGAGGGATGTGGGCACTGAAGCTTTCTTT.

The sample holds many counts of this clonotype. This chain joins TRBV30 and TRBJ2-5; D is unresolved. Germline V lookup: CDR1 GTSNPN, CDR2 SVGIG (reference sequence). V lost 1 base and J lost 4, with 7 bases in between. The CDR3 contains 12 residues. As DNA, the CDR3 is TGTGCCTGGAGTGGGACCGGAGAGACCCAGTACTTC. Protein sequence: CAWSGTGETQYF.

This clonotype was counted a few times. The conserved closing phenylalanine or tryptophan is absent in this CDR3, likely reflecting a read error. This chain joins TRBV28 and TRBJ2-1; 8 bases are a match to TRBD2. V lost 3 bases and J lost 4; bases outside the gene matches: 5. Germline CDR1 MDHEN, CDR2 SYDVKM. The CDR3 is 15 amino acids. This CDR3 is CASSLLTSGYNEQFL. The CDR3 DNA follows: TGTGCCAGCAGTTTGCTTACTAGCGGATACAATGAGCAGTTCTTG.

Ten or more counts support this clonotype. This sequence joins TRBV27 and TRBJ2-6; D is undetermined. The length of the CDR3 is 16 residues. Germline V gene sequence: CDR1 MNHEY, CDR2 SMNVEV (reference sequence). V shed 3 bases and J shed 0 bases, with 9 bases lying between them. As DNA, the CDR3 is TGTGCCAGCAGTTTTGAGGCACGCTCTGGGGCCAACGTCCTGACTTTC. Protein sequence: CASSFEARSGANVLTF.

This clonotype was found many times. The DNA of the CDR3 is TGTGCCAGCAGCTCCGACCAATTCGACAGTCCGAGCTCCTACAATGAGCAGTTCTTC. This encodes CASSSDQFDSPSSYNEQFF. The chain couples TRBV7-9 to TRBJ2-1, with D possibly TRBD1 on 5 matching bases. Trimming took off 4 bases at V and 0 bases at J, with 22 bases between the two ends. From germline, CDR1 is SEHNR and CDR2 FQNEAQ (reference sequence). This CDR3 is 19 amino acids long. The complete variable domain, with remaining parts taken from reference TRBV7-9 and TRBJ2-1, reads DTGVSQNPRHKITKRGQNVTFRCDPISEHNRLYWYRQTLGQGPEFLTYFQNEAQLEKSRLLSDRFSAERPKGSFSTLEIQRTEQGDSAMYLCASSSDQFDSPSSYNEQFFGPGTRLTVL.

This clonotype occurred a few times. The rearrangement uses TRBV30 and TRBJ1-1, with a tentative D call TRBD1 (5 bases). The CDR3 has 12 amino acids. V was clipped by 2 bases and J by 5 bases, with 9 bases between them. Germline CDR1 GTSNPN, CDR2 SVGIG (reference sequence). CDR3 sequence reads: CAWSQEGTEAFF. CDR3 DNA sequence: TGTGCCTGGAGTCAGGAGGGGACTGAAGCTTTCTTT.

This clonotype was counted at least ten times. V gene TRBV20-1 combines with J gene TRBJ2-5; maybe TRBD1 (5 bases). V lost 2 bases to trimming and J lost 5 bases, with 18 bases between them. CDR1 is DFQATT and CDR2 is SNEGSKA in the germline V gene (reference sequence). The CDR3 loop spans 15 amino acids. The CDR3 here is CSARNSFSGSETQYF. Written as DNA, the CDR3 is TGCAGTGCTAGAAATAGCTTTTCAGGGTCGGAGACCCAGTACTTC.

With respect to this clonotype: A single base separates this from a much larger clone, so it may be a read error. As the CDR3 is not closed by the conserved phenylalanine or tryptophan, this likely results from a read error. This chain connects TRBV7-2 to TRBJ2-5, with D possibly matching TRBD2 (6 bases). V was cut by 3 bases and J by 0 bases, with 11 bases left in between. Germline values: CDR1 SGHTA, CDR2 FQGNSA. The CDR3 loop spans 15 amino acids. CDR3 region: CASSFSGANQETQYS. CDR3 sequence (DNA): TGTGCCAGCAGCTTTAGCGGAGCAAACCAAGAGACCCAGTACTCC.

There are many counts of this clonotype. The rearrangement links TRBV2 to TRBJ1-6; a possible D gene is TRBD1 (5 bases). V gave up 0 bases and J gave up 9 bases, with 12 bases separating them. From germline, CDR1 is SNHLY and CDR2 FYNNEI. CDR3 length: 15 amino acids. Written as DNA, the CDR3 is TGTGCCAGCAGTGAAGCGTCGGGGGAACGTTCACCCCTCCACTTT. Amino acid sequence: CASSEASGERSPLHF.

There are a few counts of this clonotype. This chain joins TRBV6-6 and TRBJ1-5; tentative D call: TRBD1 (5 bases). The CDR3 covers 14 residues. V lost 8 bases and J 6 bases, leaving 17 bases between the germline ends. Germline V gene sequence: CDR1 MNHNY, CDR2 SVGAGI (reference sequence). The CDR3 here is CASLFGGTGQPQHF. Here the CDR3 DNA reads TGTGCCAGCCTATTCGGGGGTACGGGTCAGCCCCAGCATTTT.

The chain couples TRBV12-3 or TRBV12-4 to TRBJ2-5; 14 positions agree with TRBD2. The CDR3 runs to 18 residues. V lost 5 bases to trimming and J lost 1 base; unmatched junction nucleotides: 9. CDR3 nucleotide sequence: TGTGCCAGCAGTGACACCACCGGGACTAGCGGGGGCCAAGAGACCCAGTACTTC. Translation gives CASSDTTGTSGGQETQYF.

In this sample, this clonotype turned up a few times. The V and J genes are TRBV7-2 and TRBJ2-1; D not certain. CDR3 length equals 14 residues. Germline V gene data show CDR1 as SGHTA and CDR2 as FQGNSA. V lost 1 base and J lost 5, with 9 bases in between. The CDR3 loop reads CASSLGPANNEQFF. Written as DNA, the CDR3 is TGTGCCAGCAGCTTAGGTCCGGCTAACAATGAGCAGTTCTTC.

This clonotype was detected many times. V usage is TRBV10-2 and J usage is TRBJ1-3, with a tentative D call TRBD1 (5 bases). The CDR3 is made up of 14 amino acids. The germline V gene encodes CDR1 WSHSY and CDR2 SAAADI. V lost 11 bases, J lost 0 bases, and 14 bases lay in between. In nucleotides, the CDR3 is TGCGCCGGTCCGCGACAGATCTCTGGAAACACCATATATTTT. This gives the protein CAGPRQISGNTIYF.

This clonotype has ten or more counts. The chain links TRBV6-1 to TRBJ1-5; possible D gene TRBD1, 6 bases. The CDR3 totals 17 residues. V was trimmed by 1 base and J by 1 base, leaving 14 bases between them. From germline, CDR1 is MNHNS and CDR2 SASEGT. The CDR3 DNA sequence: TGTGCCAGCAGTGAAGGTTGGGGGGGCGTGAGCAATCAGCCCCAGCATTTT. Translating gives CASSEGWGGVSNQPQHF.

This clonotype was seen at least ten times. The V call is TRBV7-2, the J call TRBJ1-4, with a tentative D call TRBD1 (5 bases). The germline V gene encodes CDR1 SGHTA and CDR2 FQGNSA. CDR3 length: 16 residues. V lost 0 bases, J lost 0 bases, and 8 bases lay in between. The CDR3 here is CASSLAGAATNEKLFF. The CDR3 DNA reads TGTGCCAGCAGCTTAGCAGGGGCTGCAACTAATGAAAAACTGTTTTTT.

This clonotype was counted between two and nine times. V is TRBV6-2 or TRBV6-3 and J is TRBJ1-1; 10 bases are a match to TRBD1. There are 11 residues in the CDR3. CDR1 and CDR2 (germline): MNHEY, SVGEGT. V trimming: 5 bases; J trimming: 11 bases; junction bases outside the gene matches: 2. The CDR3 protein is CASSGTGVAFF. The CDR3 nucleotides read TGTGCCAGCAGTGGGACAGGGGTCGCTTTCTTT.

V is TRBV5-6 and J is TRBJ2-7; unclear D gene. The V end lost 2 bases, the J end lost 1 base, and 7 bases lay between the germline ends. The germline V gene has CDR1 SGHDT and CDR2 YYEEEE. The length of the CDR3 is 13 residues. The CDR3, as DNA: TGTGCCAGCAGCTTTTTTCTGTCCTACGAGCAGTACTTC. This gives the protein CASSFFLSYEQYF.

This chain links TRBV20-1 with TRBJ2-4; D is possibly TRBD1 (6 bases). Trimming took 0 bases from V and 0 from J, leaving 9 bases between them. The CDR3 sequence is 15 residues long. Germline values: CDR1 DFQATT, CDR2 SNEGSKA (reference sequence). DNA of the CDR3: TGCAGTGCTAGAGATGGGGGCCAAGCCAAAAACATTCAGTACTTC. It encodes CSARDGGQAKNIQYF.

There are many counts of this clonotype. One end of the junction fails to match germline, which may point to a read error. The V call is TRBV10-3, the J call TRBJ2-1; the match to TRBD2 covers 7 bases. This CDR3 comprises 15 residues. From germline, CDR1 is ENHRY and CDR2 SYGVKD. CDR3 bases: TGTGCCATCAGTGAGGGGACTAACTCCGACAATGAGCAGTTCTTC. Its translation: CAISEGTNSDNEQFF.

Worth noting for this clonotype: This clone may be a read error of a much larger clone one base away. This chain uses TRBV29-1 with TRBJ2-2; D is perhaps TRBD2 (5 bases). The CDR3 is 14 residues long. Trimming took 6 bases from V and 3 from J, leaving 14 bases between them. Germline V CDR1 and CDR2: SQVTM, ANQGSEA. CDR3 residues: CSVTRGIDTGELFF. CDR3 bases: TGCAGCGTCACTAGAGGGATTGACACCGGGGAGCTGTTTTTT.